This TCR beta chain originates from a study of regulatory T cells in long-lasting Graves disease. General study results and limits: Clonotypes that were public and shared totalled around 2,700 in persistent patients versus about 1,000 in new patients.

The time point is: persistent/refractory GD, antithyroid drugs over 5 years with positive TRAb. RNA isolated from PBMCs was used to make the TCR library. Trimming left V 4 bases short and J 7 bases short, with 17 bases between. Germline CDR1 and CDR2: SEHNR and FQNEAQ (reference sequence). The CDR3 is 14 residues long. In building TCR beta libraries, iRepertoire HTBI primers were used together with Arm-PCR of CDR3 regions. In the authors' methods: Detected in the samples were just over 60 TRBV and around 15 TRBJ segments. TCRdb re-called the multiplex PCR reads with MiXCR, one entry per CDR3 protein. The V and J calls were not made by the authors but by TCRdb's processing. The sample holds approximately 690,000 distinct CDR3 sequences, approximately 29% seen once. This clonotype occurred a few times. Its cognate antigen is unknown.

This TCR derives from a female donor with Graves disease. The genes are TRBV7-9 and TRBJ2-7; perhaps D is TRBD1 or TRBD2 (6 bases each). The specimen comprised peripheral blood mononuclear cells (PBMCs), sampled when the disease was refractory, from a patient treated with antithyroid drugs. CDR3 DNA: TGTGCCAGCAGCTCCTCCGACCGGGGGCGGGAGCAGTACTTC. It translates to CASSSSDRGREQYF. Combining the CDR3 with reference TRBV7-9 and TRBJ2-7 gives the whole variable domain DTGVSQNPRHKITKRGQNVTFRCDPISEHNRLYWYRQTLGQGPEFLTYFQNEAQLEKSRLLSDRFSAERPKGSFSTLEIQRTEQGDSAMYLCASSSSDRGREQYFGPGTRLTVT.